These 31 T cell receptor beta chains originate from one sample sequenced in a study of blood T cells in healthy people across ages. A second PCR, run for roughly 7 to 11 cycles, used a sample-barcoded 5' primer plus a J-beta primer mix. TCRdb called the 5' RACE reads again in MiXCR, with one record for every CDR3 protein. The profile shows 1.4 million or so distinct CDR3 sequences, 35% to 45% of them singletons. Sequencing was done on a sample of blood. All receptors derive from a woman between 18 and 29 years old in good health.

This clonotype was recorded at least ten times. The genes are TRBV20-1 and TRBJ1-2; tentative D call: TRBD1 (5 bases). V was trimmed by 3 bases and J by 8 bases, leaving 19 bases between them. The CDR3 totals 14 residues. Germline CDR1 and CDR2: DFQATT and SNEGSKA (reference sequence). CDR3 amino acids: CSASLQGGSRGYTF. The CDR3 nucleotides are TGCAGTGCTAGCTTGCAGGGAGGGTCTCGCGGCTACACCTTC.

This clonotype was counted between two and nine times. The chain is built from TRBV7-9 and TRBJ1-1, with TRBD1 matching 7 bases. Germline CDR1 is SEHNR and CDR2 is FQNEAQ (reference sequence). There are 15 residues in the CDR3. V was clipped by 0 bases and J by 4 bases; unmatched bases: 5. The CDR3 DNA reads TGTGCCAGCAGCTTAGCGGCAGGGGGAGGCACTGAAGCTTTCTTT. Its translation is CASSLAAGGGTEAFF.

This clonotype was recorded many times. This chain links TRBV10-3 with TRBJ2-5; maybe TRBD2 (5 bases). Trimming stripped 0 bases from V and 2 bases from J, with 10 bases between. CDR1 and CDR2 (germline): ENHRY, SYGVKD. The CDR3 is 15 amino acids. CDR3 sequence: CAISESSVLQETQYF. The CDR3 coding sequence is TGTGCCATCAGTGAGTCTAGCGTTCTACAAGAGACCCAGTACTTC.

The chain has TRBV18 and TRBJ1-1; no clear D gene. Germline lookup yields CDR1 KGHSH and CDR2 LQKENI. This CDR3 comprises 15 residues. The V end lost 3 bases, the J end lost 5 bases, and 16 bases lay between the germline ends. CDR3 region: CASSPQAIGRTEAFF. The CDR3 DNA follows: TGTGCCAGCTCACCCCAGGCGATTGGAAGGACTGAAGCTTTCTTT.

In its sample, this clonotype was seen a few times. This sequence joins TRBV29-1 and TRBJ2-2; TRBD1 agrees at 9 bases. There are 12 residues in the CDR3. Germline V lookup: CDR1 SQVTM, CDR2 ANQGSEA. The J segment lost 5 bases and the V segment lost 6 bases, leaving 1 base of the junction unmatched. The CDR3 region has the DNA TGCAGCGTCGACAGGGGGACCGGGGAGCTGTTTTTT. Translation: CSVDRGTGELFF.

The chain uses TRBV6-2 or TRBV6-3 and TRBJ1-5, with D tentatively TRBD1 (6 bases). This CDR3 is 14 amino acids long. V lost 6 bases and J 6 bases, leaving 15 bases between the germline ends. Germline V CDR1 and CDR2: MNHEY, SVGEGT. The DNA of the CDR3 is TGTGCCAGCAGCCCGAGGGGGGCTGGTCAGCCCCAGCATTTT. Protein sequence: CASSPRGAGQPQHF.

CDR3 loop: CASSILREGETQYF. CDR3 DNA: TGTGCCAGCAGTATCTTGCGGGAGGGCGAGACCCAGTACTTC. The V gene is TRBV12-3 or TRBV12-4, the J gene TRBJ2-5, with 9 positions matching TRBD2. This CDR3 contains 14 residues. The V gene end was trimmed by 5 bases and the J gene end by 5 bases; junction bases not matched to a gene: 6.

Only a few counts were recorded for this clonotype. The CDR3 coding sequence is TGTGCCAGCAGCGTATCGACAGGGTTCTATGAGCAGTTCTTC. Amino acid sequence: CASSVSTGFYEQFF. The chain combines TRBV11-2 with TRBJ2-1; the match to TRBD1 covers 7 bases. J was trimmed by 8 bases and V by 5 bases; bases with no gene match: 9. This CDR3 region has 14 residues. Germline CDR1 is SGHAT and CDR2 is FQNNGV.

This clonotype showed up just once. DNA of the CDR3: TGTGCCAGCAGCTCTGAGGGGTTTGCAGATACGCAGTATTTT. Its protein is CASSSEGFADTQYF. This sequence joins TRBV7-2 and TRBJ2-3; D is tentatively TRBD1 or TRBD2 (5 bases each). The CDR3 has 14 residues. Trimming took 4 bases from V and 4 from J, leaving 12 bases between them. Germline V gene data show CDR1 as SGHTA and CDR2 as FQGNSA.

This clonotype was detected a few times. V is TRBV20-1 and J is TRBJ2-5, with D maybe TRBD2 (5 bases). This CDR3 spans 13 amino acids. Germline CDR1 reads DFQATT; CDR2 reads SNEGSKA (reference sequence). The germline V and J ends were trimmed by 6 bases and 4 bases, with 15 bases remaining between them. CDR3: CSAADGLGETQYF. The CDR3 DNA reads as TGCAGTGCAGCGGATGGGTTAGGAGAGACCCAGTACTTC.

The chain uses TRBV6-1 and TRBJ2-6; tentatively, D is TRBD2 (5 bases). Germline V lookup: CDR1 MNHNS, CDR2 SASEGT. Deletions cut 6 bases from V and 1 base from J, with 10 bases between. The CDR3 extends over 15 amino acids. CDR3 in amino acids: CASRSGGSGANVLTF. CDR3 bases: TGTGCCAGCAGGAGCGGAGGTTCTGGGGCCAACGTCCTGACTTTC.

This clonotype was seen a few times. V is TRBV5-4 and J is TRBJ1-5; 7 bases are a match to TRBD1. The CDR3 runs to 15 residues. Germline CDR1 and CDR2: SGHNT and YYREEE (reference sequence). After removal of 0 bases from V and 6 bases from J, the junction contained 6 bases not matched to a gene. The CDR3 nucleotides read TGTGCCAGCAGCTTGGACAGGGGTACGACTCAGCCCCAGCATTTT. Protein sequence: CASSLDRGTTQPQHF.

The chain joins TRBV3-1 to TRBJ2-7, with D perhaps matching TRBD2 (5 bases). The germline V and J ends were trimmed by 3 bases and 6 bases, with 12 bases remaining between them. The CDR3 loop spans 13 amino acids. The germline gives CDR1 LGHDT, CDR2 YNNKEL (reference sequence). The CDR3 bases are TGTGCCAGCAGCCAGATTTATGCGGGCGAGCAGTACTTC. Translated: CASSQIYAGEQYF.

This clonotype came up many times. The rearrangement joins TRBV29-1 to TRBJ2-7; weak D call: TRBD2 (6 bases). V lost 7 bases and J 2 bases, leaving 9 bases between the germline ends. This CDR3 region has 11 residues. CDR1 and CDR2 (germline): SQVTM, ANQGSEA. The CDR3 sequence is CSASAPYEQYF. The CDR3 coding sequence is TGCAGCGCTAGCGCCCCCTACGAGCAGTACTTC.

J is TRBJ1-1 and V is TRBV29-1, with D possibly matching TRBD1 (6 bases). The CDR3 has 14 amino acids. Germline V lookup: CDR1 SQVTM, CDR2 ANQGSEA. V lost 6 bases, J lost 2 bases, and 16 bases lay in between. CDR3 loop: CSVGLDSSNTEAFF. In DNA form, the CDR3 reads TGCAGCGTGGGCCTGGACAGTTCTAACACTGAAGCTTTCTTT.

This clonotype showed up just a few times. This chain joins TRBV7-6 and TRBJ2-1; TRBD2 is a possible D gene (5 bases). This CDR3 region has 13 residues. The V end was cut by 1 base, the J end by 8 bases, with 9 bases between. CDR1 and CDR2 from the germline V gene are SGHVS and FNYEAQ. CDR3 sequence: CASSLGRRDEQFF. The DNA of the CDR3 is TGTGCCAGCAGCTTAGGCAGGCGGGATGAGCAGTTCTTC.

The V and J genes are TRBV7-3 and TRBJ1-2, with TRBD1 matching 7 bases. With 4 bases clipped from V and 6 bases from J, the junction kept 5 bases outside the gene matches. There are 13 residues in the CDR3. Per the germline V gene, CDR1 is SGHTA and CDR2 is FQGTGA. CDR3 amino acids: CASSSRGQDGYTF. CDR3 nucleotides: TGTGCCAGCAGCTCCCGAGGACAGGATGGCTACACCTTC.

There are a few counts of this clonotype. CDR3 loop: CSARAGGATNTEAFF. The CDR3 DNA sequence: TGCAGTGCTAGAGCCGGGGGTGCAACCAACACTGAAGCTTTCTTT. The chain links TRBV20-1 to TRBJ1-1, with D perhaps matching TRBD1 (5 bases). The V gene's germline CDR1 is DFQATT and CDR2 SNEGSKA (reference sequence). CDR3 length: 15 residues. Trimming removed 1 base at V and 2 bases at J, with 14 bases between.

The CDR3 region has the DNA TGTGCCAGCAGTCAGGAAGGAAGGGCCCGCACAGATACGCAGTATTTT. Translation: CASSQEGRARTDTQYF. This chain connects TRBV28 to TRBJ2-3; D is unclear. There are 16 residues in the CDR3. V lost 5 bases, J lost 1 base, and 16 bases lay in between. The V gene's germline CDR1 is MDHEN and CDR2 SYDVKM.

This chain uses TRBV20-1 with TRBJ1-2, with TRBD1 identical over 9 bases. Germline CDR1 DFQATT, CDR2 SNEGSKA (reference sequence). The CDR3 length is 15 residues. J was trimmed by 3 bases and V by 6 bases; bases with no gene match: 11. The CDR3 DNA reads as TGCAGTGCCAAACAGGGGGCTAAAAACTACTATGGCTACACCTTC. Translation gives CSAKQGAKNYYGYTF.

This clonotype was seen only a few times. The DNA of the CDR3 is TGCAGCGTTGAGGCCCCGCGGGACTATGGCTACACCTTC. This encodes CSVEAPRDYGYTF. The genes are TRBV29-1 and TRBJ1-2; no firm D call. CDR1 is SQVTM, CDR2 ANQGSEA, per germline. V dropped 3 bases and J dropped 3 bases, with 11 bases sitting between them. The CDR3 is 13 amino acids.

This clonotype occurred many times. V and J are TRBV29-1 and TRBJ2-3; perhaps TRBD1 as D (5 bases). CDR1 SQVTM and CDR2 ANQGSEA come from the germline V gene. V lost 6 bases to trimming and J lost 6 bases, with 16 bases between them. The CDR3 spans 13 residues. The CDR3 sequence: CSVVRVLHDTQYF. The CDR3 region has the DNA TGCAGCGTCGTCAGGGTTTTACACGATACGCAGTATTTT.

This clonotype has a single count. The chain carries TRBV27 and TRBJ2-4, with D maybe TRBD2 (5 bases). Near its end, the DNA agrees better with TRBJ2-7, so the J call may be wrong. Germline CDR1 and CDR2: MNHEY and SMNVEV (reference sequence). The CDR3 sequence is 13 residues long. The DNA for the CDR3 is TGTGCCAGCAGTCCCGGGAACATCTACGAGCAGTACTTC. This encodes CASSPGNIYEQYF.

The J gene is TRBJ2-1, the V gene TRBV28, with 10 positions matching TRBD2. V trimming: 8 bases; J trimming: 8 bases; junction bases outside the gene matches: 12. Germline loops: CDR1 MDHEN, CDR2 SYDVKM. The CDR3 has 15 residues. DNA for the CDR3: TGTGCCAGCGACTTCTCTAGCGGGAGTCGGGATGAGCAGTTCTTC. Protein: CASDFSSGSRDEQFF. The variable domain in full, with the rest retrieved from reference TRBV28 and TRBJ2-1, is DVKVTQSSRYLVKRTGEKVFLECVQDMDHENMFWYRQDPGLGLRLIYFSYDVKMKEKGDIPEGYSVSREKKERFSLILESASTNQTSMYLCASDFSSGSRDEQFFGPGTRLTVL.

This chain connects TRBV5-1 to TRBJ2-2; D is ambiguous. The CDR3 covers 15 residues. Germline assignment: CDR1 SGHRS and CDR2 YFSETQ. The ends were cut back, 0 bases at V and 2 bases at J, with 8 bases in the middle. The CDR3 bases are TGCGCCAGCAGCTTGGCCTCGGTCAACACCGGGGAGCTGTTTTTT. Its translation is CASSLASVNTGELFF. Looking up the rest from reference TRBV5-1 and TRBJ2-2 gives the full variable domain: KAGVTQTPRYLIKTRGQQVTLSCSPISGHRSVSWYQQTPGQGLQFLFEYFSETQRNKGNFPGRFSGRQFSNSRSEMNVSTLELGDSALYLCASSLASVNTGELFFGEGSRLTVL.

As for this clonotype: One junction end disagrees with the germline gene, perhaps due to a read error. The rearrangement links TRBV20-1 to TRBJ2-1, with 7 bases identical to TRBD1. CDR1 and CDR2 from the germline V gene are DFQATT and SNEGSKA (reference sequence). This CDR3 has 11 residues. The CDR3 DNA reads TGCAGTGCCAGAGACAGGGAGACCCAGTTCTTC. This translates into CSARDRETQFF.

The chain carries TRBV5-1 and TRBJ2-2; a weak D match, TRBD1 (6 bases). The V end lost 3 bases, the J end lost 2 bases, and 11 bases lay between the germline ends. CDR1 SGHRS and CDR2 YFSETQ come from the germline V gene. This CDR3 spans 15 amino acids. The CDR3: CASSSRTDNTGELFF. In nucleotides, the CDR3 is TGCGCCAGCAGCTCTAGGACAGATAACACCGGGGAGCTGTTTTTT.

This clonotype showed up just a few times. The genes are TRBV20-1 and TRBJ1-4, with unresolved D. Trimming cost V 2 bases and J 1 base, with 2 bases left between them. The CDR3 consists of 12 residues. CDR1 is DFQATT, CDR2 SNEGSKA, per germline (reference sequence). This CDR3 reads CSARQTNEKLFF. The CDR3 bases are TGCAGTGCTAGACAAACTAATGAAAAACTGTTTTTT.

CDR3 coding DNA: TGTGCCAGCAGCTTAAGATTTAGCGTGAGGGGGAGCACAGATACGCAGTATTTT. Its translation is CASSLRFSVRGSTDTQYF. The rearrangement links TRBV7-2 to TRBJ2-3, with D perhaps TRBD1 (6 bases). The germline gives CDR1 SGHTA, CDR2 FQGNSA. The CDR3 extends over 18 amino acids. V dropped 2 bases and J dropped 0 bases, with 18 bases sitting between them.

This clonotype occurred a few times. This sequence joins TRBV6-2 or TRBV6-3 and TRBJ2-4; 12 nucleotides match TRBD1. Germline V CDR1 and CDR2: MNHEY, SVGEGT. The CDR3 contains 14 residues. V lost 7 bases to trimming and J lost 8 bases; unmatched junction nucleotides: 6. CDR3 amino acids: CASTTGQGAYIQYF. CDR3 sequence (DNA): TGTGCCAGCACTACGGGACAGGGGGCGTACATTCAGTACTTC.

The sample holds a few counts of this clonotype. CDR3 bases: TGTGCCAGCAGTGAAAGGCGGACTAGCGAGAGGAGCGCCTACAATGAGCAGTTCTTC. As protein: CASSERRTSERSAYNEQFF. This sequence joins TRBV25-1 and TRBJ2-1; 9 nucleotides match TRBD2. CDR3 length equals 19 residues. V lost 2 bases, J lost 2 bases, and 13 bases stayed unmatched. CDR1 and CDR2 (germline): MGHDK, SYGVNS.